A selection of T cell receptor beta chains follows, all from one sample in a study of T cells after posttransplantation cyclophosphamide. Profiling relied on immunoSEQ multiplex PCR, and the TCRdb table lists in-frame clones only, not all of them. The repertoire holds 17,000 or so clones, with roughly nine tenths as singletons. Specimen: CD4+ T cells sorted from blood, collected after allogeneic stem cell transplant with posttransplant cyclophosphamide. The source of these receptors is a male patient between 60 and 69 years old who received an allogeneic stem cell transplant from a related donor and was CMV-positive. Some T cells may trace back to the graft donor. Each CDR3 is given without its conserved first and last residue. The D gene is left open where the match is weak. Clone size is shown for a subset of rows, as once, few, many or a class of expanded clone.

d_call v_call clone_size cdr3_aa
NA TRBV6-1 NA ASSEALPQEGEKLF
NA TRBV7-2 NA ASSLASTPSGYT
TRBD2 TRBV2 NA ASSEGGGDTQY
NA TRBV6-1 NA ASSEVTRARGYT
TRBD2 TRBV9 NA ASSVAAGGYNEQF
NA TRBV13 NA ASSFAGISYNSPLH
NA TRBV5-8 NA ASSSSGALLIDTQY
TRBD1 TRBV28 NA ASSLVRGEAF
TRBD1 TRBV9 NA ASSGQGGNYGYT
TRBD1 TRBV6-4 NA ASSGDRGRIAKNIQY
TRBD1 TRBV7-2 NA ASSPGDSSNEKLF
NA TRBV5-1 NA ASSSLVTGAGYT
TRBD2 TRBV5-4 NA ASSQPGLAPYEQY
NA TRBV6-1 NA ASSEALRGRGTGYT
TRBD1 TRBV6-5 NA ASSLDRGGDGYT
NA TRBV7-9 NA ASSSQGDQPQH
NA TRBV11-2 NA ASSIRADTQY
TRBD1 TRBV19 NA ASSRTGPTDQPQH
NA TRBV9 NA ASSGQGLPNEKLF
TRBD2 TRBV5-4 NA AFTTWGGNEQF
TRBD1 TRBV19 once ASSNGQGNGPGELF
TRBD1 TRBV7-3 once ASSANPGTGSNYGYT
NA TRBV6-1 NA ASSASRSDTQY
NA TRBV5-4 NA ASSLDRTNYGYT
TRBD1 TRBV30 NA AWSKGASLDGYT
NA TRBV5-1 NA ASLPGLNTGELF
NA TRBV18 NA ASSPGGDGYT
TRBD2 TRBV10-3 NA ATGGVDSGGRGTQY
NA TRBV9 NA ASSVASGEAYEQY
TRBD1 TRBV7-6 NA ASSLVRDRAYEQY
TRBD1 TRBV5-5 NA ASSLGGDRGSYEQY
NA TRBV19 NA ASSLQQGTNEKLF
NA TRBV5-1 NA ASSLASDSPLH
TRBD1 TRBV5-1 NA ASSSQGALTDTQY
TRBD1 TRBV4-2 NA ASSQDIGGAGANVLT
NA TRBV9 NA ASSLAASSYNEQF
TRBD1 TRBV6-1 NA ASRAGTGVNSPLH
TRBD1 TRBV7-2 NA ASSPGGKDTEAF
NA TRBV28 NA ASTTWGAGELF
NA TRBV7-6 NA ASSLLEETGNTIY
TRBD1 TRBV5-1 NA ASAATGVYGYT
TRBD1 TRBV18 few ASSPLGQGYT
TRBD1 TRBV4-3 NA ASSPYQAGQGSTGELF
TRBD2 TRBV11-2 NA ASSLDPVPGGEQY
NA TRBV7-6 NA ASSLATENEQY
NA TRBV6-5 NA ASSYSTSHNQPQH
TRBD2 TRBV9 NA ASSIEPLAGETQY
NA TRBV7-2 NA AGSYRARGGVTDTQY
NA TRBV2 NA ASRYSQPQH
NA TRBV7-9 NA ASSSQMNTEAF
NA TRBV5-6 NA ASSLASRETQY
NA TRBV5-4 NA ASSSPSRESSGELF
NA TRBV7-8 NA ASSPLWGSATDTQY
NA TRBV6-1 NA ASSEAPGPNIQY
NA TRBV7-8 NA ASSPRRGEAF